A selection of T cell receptor beta chains follows, all from one sample in a study of blood T cell repertoires in COVID-19. TCRdb keeps only in-frame clones here, not all; method: immunoSEQ multiplex PCR. This sample has about 41,000 clones, with nearly 90% found just once. The specimen was peripheral blood. The origin of the receptors is a man in his 60s with acute or convalescent COVID-19. CDR3s include the opening cysteine and the closing phenylalanine or tryptophan. The D gene is left open where the match is weak. Size values are once, few and many counts, or a class for expanded clones, and some rows have none.

D,size,V,J,CDR3,DNA
NA,NA,TRBV4-2,TRBJ2-5,CASSPPTGRNQETQYF,TGTGCCAGCAGCCCCCCGACAGGCCGAAATCAAGAGACCCAGTACTTC
NA,NA,TRBV19,TRBJ1-2,CASSMLSAGSYTF,TGTGCCAGTAGTATGCTTTCGGCAGGGAGCTACACCTTC
TRBD1,NA,TRBV7-6,TRBJ2-7,CASSLGAPQGAYEQYF,TGTGCCAGCAGCTTAGGGGCCCCCCAGGGGGCTTACGAGCAGTACTTC
TRBD1,NA,TRBV18,TRBJ1-2,CASSPLGQGLDDGYTF,TGTGCCAGCTCACCACTCGGACAGGGCCTTGATGATGGCTACACCTTC
NA,NA,TRBV3-1/TRBV3-2,TRBJ1-1,CASSQAGWGVNTEAFF,TGTGCCAGCAGCCAAGCGGGTTGGGGAGTCAACACTGAAGCTTTCTTT
TRBD2,NA,TRBV4-3,TRBJ2-7,CASSQGTGSAGAGGEQYF,TGCGCCAGCAGCCAGGGGACCGGATCAGCGGGGGCCGGGGGCGAGCAGTACTTC
NA,NA,TRBV2,TRBJ1-1,CASSLIQGMNTEAFF,TGTGCCAGCAGTCTAATACAGGGAATGAACACTGAAGCTTTCTTT
NA,NA,TRBV7-8,TRBJ2-3,CASTSLGPSTDTQYF,TGTGCCAGCACCTCACTAGGTCCTAGCACAGATACGCAGTATTTT
TRBD2,NA,TRBV3-1/TRBV3-2,TRBJ2-5,CASSQGLAGGQTQYF,TGTGCCAGCAGCCAGGGACTAGCGGGGGGGCAGACCCAGTACTTC
NA,NA,TRBV30,TRBJ1-6,CAWSVGGASSYNSPLHF,TGTGCCTGGAGTGTAGGGGGGGCGAGCTCCTATAATTCACCCCTCCACTTT
NA,NA,TRBV9,TRBJ1-1,CASSVGRGRLNTEAFF,TGTGCCAGCAGCGTAGGCAGGGGTAGGCTGAACACTGAAGCTTTCTTT
NA,few,TRBV19,TRBJ1-1,CASSIRGMGGTEAFF,TGTGCCAGTAGTATTCGGGGGATGGGTGGCACTGAAGCTTTCTTT
TRBD2,NA,TRBV29-1,TRBJ2-5,CSVSAGSQETQYF,TGCAGCGTATCAGCGGGGAGCCAAGAGACCCAGTACTTC
NA,NA,TRBV4-3,TRBJ2-2,CASSQDWTGGTGELFF,TGCGCCAGCAGCCAAGACTGGACCGGCGGGACCGGGGAGCTGTTTTTT
NA,NA,TRBV7-2,TRBJ1-1,CASSTQGLGTEAFF,TGTGCCAGCAGCACCCAGGGCTTGGGGACTGAAGCTTTCTTT
NA,NA,TRBV30,TRBJ1-4,CAWSRTVRWGQGEKLFF,TGTGCCTGGAGTCGGACGGTTCGGTGGGGACAAGGGGAAAAACTGTTTTTT
NA,NA,TRBV5-6,TRBJ1-1,CASSPPRGILAEAFF,TGTGCCAGCAGCCCACCTCGGGGGATTTTGGCTGAAGCTTTCTTT
TRBD1,once,TRBV14,TRBJ1-4,CASSPRQGAHEKLFF,TGTGCCAGCAGCCCCAGACAGGGGGCTCATGAAAAACTGTTTTTT
NA,NA,TRBV7-2,TRBJ2-7,CASSLGQGSDEQYF,TGTGCCAGCAGCTTAGGGCAGGGATCAGACGAGCAGTACTTC
NA,NA,TRBV10-1,TRBJ2-7,CASSESIGGVEQYF,TGCGCCAGCAGTGAGTCGATCGGGGGAGTCGAGCAGTACTTC
NA,NA,TRBV6-4,TRBJ1-1,CASSQEVNTEAFF,TGTGCCAGCAGTCAAGAGGTGAACACTGAAGCTTTCTTT
TRBD2,NA,TRBV3-1/TRBV3-2,TRBJ2-5,CASSPGTSGGFLTQYF,TGTGCCAGCAGCCCCGGGACTAGCGGGGGGTTTTTGACCCAGTACTTC
NA,NA,TRBV7-2,TRBJ2-6,CASSLSAGTGANVLTF,TGTGCCAGCAGCTTATCCGCTGGCACTGGGGCCAACGTCCTGACTTTC
NA,once,TRBV6-2/TRBV6-3,TRBJ2-3,CASSYPARRAGPDTQYF,TGTGCCAGCAGTTACCCCGCAAGGAGGGCAGGACCCGATACGCAGTATTTT
NA,once,TRBV7-8,TRBJ2-5,CASSSPGLLYF,TGTGCCAGCAGCTCCCCGGGACTCTTATACTTC
NA,NA,TRBV9,TRBJ1-3,CASSVGTGTHSLGNTIYF,TGTGCCAGCAGCGTTGGCACCGGGACACACTCCCTCGGAAACACCATATATTTT
TRBD1,NA,TRBV5-1,TRBJ2-7,CASSDWTGTYEQYF,TGCGCCAGCAGCGATTGGACAGGGACCTACGAGCAGTACTTC
NA,few,TRBV12-5,TRBJ1-1,CASREGFGAFF,TGTGCTAGTCGGGAGGGGTTCGGGGCTTTCTTT
TRBD1,NA,TRBV19,TRBJ2-7,CASSITGGSYEQYF,TGTGCCAGTAGTATTACAGGGGGCTCCTACGAGCAGTACTTC
TRBD1,NA,TRBV10-3,TRBJ1-2,CAISERGQEPNYGYTF,TGTGCCATCAGTGAGAGGGGACAGGAGCCTAACTATGGCTACACCTTC
NA,few,TRBV30,TRBJ1-5,CAWSTSYGNQPQHF,TGTGCCTGGAGCACGTCCTACGGCAATCAGCCCCAGCATTTT
TRBD1,once,TRBV6-5,TRBJ1-1,CASRKTGLGTEAFF,TGTGCCAGCAGAAAGACAGGGCTGGGGACTGAAGCTTTCTTT
NA,NA,TRBV19,TRBJ1-5,CASSGPYSNQPQHF,TGTGCCAGTAGTGGGCCGTATAGCAATCAGCCCCAGCATTTT
TRBD2,NA,TRBV3-1/TRBV3-2,TRBJ2-3,CASSRGLAGGLTDTQYF,TGTGCCAGCAGCCGGGGACTAGCGGGGGGGCTCACAGATACGCAGTATTTT
NA,NA,TRBV5-1,TRBJ2-5,CASSLGPYQETQYF,TGCGCCAGCAGCTTGGGGCCGTACCAAGAGACCCAGTACTTC
NA,NA,TRBV24-1,TRBJ2-2,CATGQTLNTGELFF,TGTGCCACCGGACAGACGCTGAACACCGGGGAGCTGTTTTTT
TRBD1,NA,TRBV5-1,TRBJ2-7,CATAAGTGPYEQYF,TGCGCCACCGCGGCCGGGACAGGGCCCTACGAGCAGTACTTC
TRBD2,NA,TRBV10-3,TRBJ2-5,CAISEGLAGVQETQYF,TGTGCCATCAGTGAAGGACTAGCGGGGGTCCAAGAGACCCAGTACTTC
TRBD2,NA,TRBV9,TRBJ2-3,CASSSRPGGDTQYF,TGTGCCAGCAGCAGTAGGCCCGGGGGGGATACGCAGTATTTT
NA,NA,TRBV21-1,TRBJ1-6,CARAGQGARYYNSPLHF,TGTGCCAGAGCGGGACAGGGGGCAAGGTATTATAATTCACCCCTCCACTTT
TRBD2,NA,TRBV9,TRBJ2-2,CASSVDVAGGMNTGELFF,TGTGCCAGCAGCGTAGACGTAGCGGGGGGGATGAACACCGGGGAGCTGTTTTTT
NA,few,TRBV9,TRBJ1-1,CASSVALNTEAFF,TGTGCCAGCAGCGTAGCTCTGAACACTGAAGCTTTCTTT
NA,NA,TRBV14,TRBJ1-3,CASSPSAGNTIYF,TGTGCCAGCAGCCCCTCGGCTGGAAACACCATATATTTT
TRBD2,NA,TRBV7-3,TRBJ2-7,CASPAGSPYEQYF,TGTGCCAGCCCAGCGGGGTCTCCCTACGAGCAGTACTTC
NA,NA,TRBV2,TRBJ1-2,CASSAQLSGGYTF,TGTGCCAGCAGTGCACAGCTTTCTGGTGGCTACACCTTC
NA,NA,TRBV7-9,TRBJ2-5,CASSLVSGMRQETQYF,TGTGCCAGCAGCTTAGTATCAGGGATGAGGCAAGAGACCCAGTACTTC
NA,NA,TRBV28,TRBJ1-1,CATGQIANALNTEAFF,TGTGCCACCGGACAGATCGCCAACGCACTGAACACTGAAGCTTTCTTT
NA,NA,TRBV9,TRBJ2-1,CASSVAAHAGIYNEQFF,TGTGCCAGCAGCGTAGCGGCCCATGCAGGGATATACAATGAGCAGTTCTTC
TRBD2,NA,TRBV7-8,TRBJ2-1,CASSLAGGFGNEQFF,TGTGCCAGCAGCTTAGCCGGGGGGTTTGGCAATGAGCAGTTCTTC